This T cell receptor (beta chain) derives from a study of vaccination effects on CD4 cells after COVID-19. Findings and limits, study-wide: After vaccination, at late timepoints, clones induced by infection and by vaccine contracted markedly. Few convalescent patients and no early post-infection timepoints were included in the study.

Repertoires were generated with immunoSEQ multiplex PCR, while TCRdb's copy carries only in-frame clones and drops some. This table has 20,000 to 25,000 clones, approximately 70% appearing once. Antigen-specific CD4+ T cells were first expanded with viral peptide pools by the ViraFEST assay and only then sequenced. Cells that had been cultured for roughly eleven days were the source of isolated CD4+ T cells. No vaccinee had earlier SARS-CoV-2 infection, and nucleocapsid antibodies were negative. IL-2 medium was substituted for half the medium on days 3 and 7. For this clone: The target antigen is unknown.

Germline V gene sequence: CDR1 MNHEY, CDR2 SVGAGI. The CDR3 extends over 16 amino acids. Trimming took 4 bases from V and 0 from J, leaving 13 bases between them. The receptor comes from a human donor who received a COVID-19 vaccine. The gene calls are TRBV6-5 and TRBJ2-1; tentative D call: TRBD2 (6 bases). Specimen: CD4+ T cells from PBMCs cultured with HCoV-NL63 spike peptides, collected before COVID-19 vaccination. CDR3 DNA sequence: TGTGCCAGCAGTTCCCTTAGCGGAAGCTCCTACAATGAGCAGTTCTTC. Translating it yields CASSSLSGSSYNEQFF.